This passage covers 31 T cell receptor beta chains from one sample sequenced in a study of blood T cell repertoires in COVID-19. Profiling relied on immunoSEQ multiplex PCR, and the TCRdb table lists in-frame clones only, not all of them. The sample lists 150,000 to 200,000 clones; approximately 85% were seen once. Sequenced sample: peripheral blood. Receptors were obtained from a man between 60 and 75 years old with acute or convalescent COVID-19.

The chain has TRBV29-1 and TRBJ2-1; weak D call: TRBD1 (5 bases). This CDR3 is built from 13 residues. V lost 5 bases, J lost 4 bases, and 12 bases lay in between. Per germline, CDR1 SQVTM and CDR2 ANQGSEA. The CDR3 region is CSVSRQKYNEQFF. The CDR3 DNA reads TGCAGCGTTTCGAGACAGAAATACAATGAGCAGTTCTTC.

This sequence joins TRBV4-1 and TRBJ1-3; D remains unclear. With 3 bases removed from V and 3 bases from J, the gap between germline ends came to 15 bases. CDR3 size: 16 residues. Germline loops: CDR1 MGHRA, CDR2 YSYEKL. The chain's CDR3 is CASSHPAGRNGNTIYF. CDR3 coding DNA: TGCGCCAGCAGCCACCCCGCGGGCAGAAATGGAAACACCATATATTTT.

The chain carries TRBV2 and TRBJ2-7, with D possibly matching TRBD1 (6 bases). V lost 6 bases to trimming and J lost 3 bases, with 15 bases between them. CDR1 is SNHLY and CDR2 is FYNNEI in the germline V gene. This CDR3 contains 14 residues. CDR3 sequence: CASRLTGQHYEQYF. The CDR3 nucleotides read TGTGCCAGCAGGCTAACTGGACAGCACTACGAGCAGTACTTC.

The chain couples TRBV28 to TRBJ2-5; D ambiguous. CDR3 length: 12 residues. V lost 4 bases and J 4 bases, leaving 7 bases between the germline ends. CDR1 and CDR2 from the germline V gene are MDHEN and SYDVKM. The CDR3: CASSSTGETQYF. DNA of the CDR3: TGTGCCAGCAGTTCGACGGGAGAGACCCAGTACTTC.

This chain connects TRBV25-1 to TRBJ2-3, with D perhaps TRBD2 (5 bases). Germline-derived CDR1 and CDR2 are MGHDK and SYGVNS. This CDR3 spans 13 amino acids. Trimming took 5 bases from V and 3 from J, leaving 9 bases between them. The CDR3, as DNA: TGTGCCAGCAGTCGGGCGGGTACAGATACGCAGTATTTT. It specifies CASSRAGTDTQYF.

The chain has TRBV7-3 and TRBJ2-7, with D possibly matching TRBD1 (6 bases). Germline loops: CDR1 SGHTA, CDR2 FQGTGA. The CDR3 totals 15 residues. V was shortened by 3 bases and J by 2 bases, with 14 bases between the two germline ends. CDR3 sequence (DNA): TGTGCCAGCAGCTTGTCAGGAACAGGGCCCTACGAGCAGTACTTC. Protein sequence: CASSLSGTGPYEQYF. Supplemented by reference TRBV7-3 and TRBJ2-7, the full variable domain reads GAGVSQTPSNKVTEKGKYVELRCDPISGHTALYWYRQSLGQGPEFLIYFQGTGAADDSGLPNDRFFAVRPEGSVSTLKIQRTERGDSAVYLCASSLSGTGPYEQYFGPGTRLTVT.

V and J are TRBV6-2 or TRBV6-3 and TRBJ2-1, with D possibly matching TRBD2 (5 bases). CDR1 and CDR2 from the germline V gene are MNHEY and SVGEGT. This CDR3 has 15 residues. V was pared by 6 bases and J by 0 bases, with 12 bases between. DNA for the CDR3: TGTGCCAGCAGCCACCCCGGGATCTCCTACAATGAGCAGTTCTTC. Its translation is CASSHPGISYNEQFF.

The chain couples TRBV6-5 to TRBJ2-1; D remains unclear. V gave up 8 bases and J gave up 4 bases, with 12 bases separating them. Per the germline V gene, CDR1 is MNHEY and CDR2 is SVGAGI. The CDR3 runs to 13 residues. CDR3 loop: CASGQDEYNEQFF. CDR3 in DNA: TGTGCCAGCGGGCAAGACGAATACAATGAGCAGTTCTTC.

The rearrangement uses TRBV11-2 and TRBJ2-2; TRBD1 matches at 8 bases. CDR1 and CDR2 from the germline V gene are SGHAT and FQNNGV. The CDR3 covers 16 residues. Trimming removed 2 bases from V and 4 bases from J; junction bases left unmatched: 6. The CDR3 sequence is CASSLRIQGVTGELFF. CDR3 sequence (DNA): TGTGCCAGCAGCTTAAGGATACAGGGGGTCACCGGGGAGCTGTTTTTT.

CDR3 protein: CATSASGLAGGGELFF. For the CDR3, the DNA is TGTGCCACCAGTGCCTCTGGACTAGCGGGAGGCGGGGAGCTGTTTTTT. This chain connects TRBV24-1 to TRBJ2-2; TRBD2 matches 14 bases. Germline lookup yields CDR1 KGHDR and CDR2 SFDVKD. J lost 7 bases, V lost 5 bases, and 5 bases had no gene match. The CDR3 is made up of 16 amino acids.

The chain recombines TRBV2 with TRBJ2-5; D possibly corresponds to TRBD2 (5 bases). The germline V gene has CDR1 SNHLY and CDR2 FYNNEI. The germline V and J ends were trimmed by 6 bases and 5 bases, with 13 bases remaining between them. The CDR3 spans 13 residues. In DNA, the CDR3 is TGTGCCAGCAGGGCCCGGGAAACCGAGACCCAGTACTTC. It is translated as CASRARETETQYF.

The rearrangement joins TRBV27 to TRBJ2-4; a possible D gene is TRBD1 (5 bases). Germline V gene lookup returns CDR1 MNHEY and CDR2 SMNVEV (reference sequence). V lost 4 bases, J lost 9 bases, and 13 bases lay in between. The CDR3 runs to 13 residues. The CDR3 DNA reads TGTGCCAGCAGTTCGGGCGACAGTTTCATTCAGTACTTC. This sequence encodes CASSSGDSFIQYF.

The chain is built from TRBV4-3 and TRBJ2-2, with TRBD2 matching 8 bases. Trimming took 0 bases from V and 1 from J; bases not matched to a gene: 4. CDR1 is LGHNA and CDR2 is YSLEER in the germline V gene. The CDR3 length is 17 residues. The CDR3 coding sequence is TGCGCCAGCAGCCAAGATAGCAGCGGGAGGAACACCGGGGAGCTGTTTTTT. This encodes CASSQDSSGRNTGELFF.

This sequence joins TRBV6-1 and TRBJ2-5; D is perhaps TRBD2 (5 bases). CDR1 is MNHNS, CDR2 SASEGT, per germline. CDR3 length: 16 amino acids. V gave up 1 base and J gave up 5 bases, with 17 bases separating them. The CDR3 bases are TGTGCCAGCAGTGAAGTGAGGGATGCCTACCGGGAGACCCAGTACTTC. Its protein is CASSEVRDAYRETQYF.

This rearrangement joins TRBV6-2 or TRBV6-3 to TRBJ2-3; TRBD2 agrees at 11 bases. Germline V gene lookup returns CDR1 MNHEY and CDR2 SVGEGT. The CDR3 runs to 14 residues. V was pared by 5 bases and J by 11 bases, with 9 bases of the junction left unmatched. Written as DNA, the CDR3 is TGTGCCAGCAGTAAGGGACTAGCGGAGAGTAAGCAGTATTTT. It specifies CASSKGLAESKQYF.

The chain has TRBV3-1 (or the pseudogene TRBV3-2) and TRBJ2-1; unclear D gene. The germline gives CDR1 LGHDT, CDR2 YNNKEL (reference sequence). The ends were cut back, 1 base at V and 15 bases at J, with 13 bases in the middle. The CDR3 consists of 12 residues. The CDR3 DNA is TGTGCCAGCAGCCAAGGGCAGATACCTGGGTTCTTC. It is translated as CASSQGQIPGFF.

The chain links TRBV14 to TRBJ2-1; TRBD2 matches 7 bases. Germline loops: CDR1 SGHDN, CDR2 FVKESK. The CDR3 is 14 amino acids. The V and J ends lost 0 bases and 7 bases, in that order; junction bases with no gene match: 3. CDR3 residues: CASSQEMGGNEQFF. Written as DNA, the CDR3 is TGTGCCAGCAGCCAAGAAATGGGAGGGAATGAGCAGTTCTTC.

This clone was seen once. The chain uses TRBV7-3 and TRBJ2-7, with D perhaps TRBD2 (6 bases). Germline CDR1 SGHTA, CDR2 FQGTGA. The CDR3 is 17 residues long. V gave up 0 bases and J gave up 2 bases, with 17 bases separating them. Here the CDR3 DNA reads TGTGCCAGCAGCTTAACGGTGGGCGGGACCAACCCCTACGAGCAGTACTTC. Translated, it gives CASSLTVGGTNPYEQYF.

This clone has only one observation. This rearrangement joins TRBV7-9 to TRBJ1-1; D is possibly TRBD1 (6 bases). The length of the CDR3 is 13 residues. Between the trimmed V and J ends, which lost 5 bases and 5 bases, there was a span of 12 bases. Looked up from germline, CDR1 is SEHNR and CDR2 is FQNEAQ (reference sequence). CDR3 loop: CASSPQGWTEAFF. In nucleotides, the CDR3 is TGTGCCAGCAGCCCACAGGGCTGGACTGAAGCTTTCTTT.

The chain links TRBV29-1 to TRBJ1-1, with D maybe TRBD1 (5 bases). Germline values: CDR1 SQVTM, CDR2 ANQGSEA. The CDR3 runs 16 residues. V was pared by 6 bases and J by 4 bases, with 24 bases between. CDR3 loop: CSVKPPPGREGTEAFF. In nucleotides, the CDR3 is TGCAGCGTAAAACCCCCCCCGGGCAGGGAGGGCACTGAAGCTTTCTTT.

This chain joins TRBV24-1 and TRBJ2-1, with 9 bases lining up with TRBD2. Germline assignment: CDR1 KGHDR and CDR2 SFDVKD. This CDR3 comprises 18 residues. Losses at the gene ends were 4 bases for V and 1 base for J; bases not matched to a gene: 10. The CDR3 is CATSDPGVRGGSYNEQFF. The CDR3 DNA is TGTGCCACCAGTGACCCGGGGGTGCGGGGGGGATCCTACAATGAGCAGTTCTTC.

The rearrangement joins TRBV19 to TRBJ2-2, with a tentative D call TRBD2 (6 bases). The germline V gene has CDR1 LNHDA and CDR2 SQIVND (reference sequence). V lost 5 bases to trimming and J lost 9 bases, with 19 bases between them. This CDR3 has 15 residues. The DNA for the CDR3 is TGTGCCAGTAGTGACGAGGAGGGTAATCGGAGGGAGCTGTTTTTT. It specifies CASSDEEGNRRELFF.

This rearrangement joins TRBV28 to TRBJ2-7; TRBD1 agrees at 10 bases. V was pared by 8 bases and J by 1 base, with 5 bases of the junction left unmatched. Per germline, CDR1 MDHEN and CDR2 SYDVKM. The CDR3 consists of 14 residues. The chain's CDR3 is CASLGTGESYEQYF. The CDR3 DNA reads TGTGCCAGCCTCGGGACAGGGGAGTCCTACGAGCAGTACTTC.

This sequence joins TRBV5-1 and TRBJ2-1; D not resolved. CDR3 length: 12 amino acids. The germline CDR1 and CDR2 sequences are SGHRS and YFSETQ. V was shortened by 1 base and J by 5 bases, with 4 bases between the two germline ends. The CDR3 coding sequence is TGCGCCAGCAGCTTGCTTAACAATGAGCAGTTCTTC. This codes for CASSLLNNEQFF.

The rearrangement joins TRBV2 to TRBJ1-2; unclear D gene. The germline gives CDR1 SNHLY, CDR2 FYNNEI. Trimming cost V 4 bases and J 3 bases, with 6 bases left between them. This CDR3 region has 12 residues. Here the CDR3 DNA reads TGTGCCAGCAGTGGAGGGTACTATGGCTACACCTTC. Translated: CASSGGYYGYTF. The full variable domain, completed using reference TRBV2 and TRBJ1-2, is EPEVTQTPSHQVTQMGQEVILRCVPISNHLYFYWYRQILGQKVEFLVSFYNNEISEKSEIFDDQFSVERPDGSNFTLKIRSTKLEDSAMYFCASSGGYYGYTFGSGTRLTVV.

The CDR3: CASSSLAGGAYEQYF. CDR3 nucleotide sequence: TGTGCCAGCAGTTCCCTAGCGGGAGGAGCCTACGAGCAGTACTTC. The genes are TRBV27 and TRBJ2-7; 11 bases align to TRBD2. V lost 4 bases and J lost 2; bases outside the gene matches: 4. Germline V gene lookup returns CDR1 MNHEY and CDR2 SMNVEV (reference sequence). The CDR3 has 15 amino acids.

The J gene is TRBJ1-1, the V gene TRBV28; D is possibly TRBD1 (5 bases). Between the trimmed V and J ends, which lost 4 bases and 10 bases, there was a span of 10 bases. The CDR3 totals 11 residues. Germline CDR1 reads MDHEN; CDR2 reads SYDVKM. Written as DNA, the CDR3 is TGTGCCAGCAGTTCCCGGGGGGGAGCTTTCTTT. Protein product: CASSSRGGAFF.

This rearrangement joins TRBV6-5 to TRBJ2-1, with 7 bases aligning to TRBD1. Unmatched junction bases numbered 4, after V lost 5 bases and J lost 3 bases. Germline values: CDR1 MNHEY, CDR2 SVGAGI. This CDR3 spans 14 amino acids. The CDR3 reads CASSRGLGYNEQFF. The CDR3 DNA is TGTGCCAGCAGTAGGGGGCTAGGCTACAATGAGCAGTTCTTC.

This clone appeared a single time. The rearrangement joins TRBV28 to TRBJ2-7, with D unresolved. The germline V gene encodes CDR1 MDHEN and CDR2 SYDVKM. The CDR3 covers 13 residues. Trimming shortened V by 8 bases and J by 3 bases, and 14 bases separated the two germline ends. CDR3 sequence reads: CASCLGPLYEQYF. DNA for the CDR3: TGTGCCAGCTGTCTAGGCCCACTCTACGAGCAGTACTTC.

V usage is TRBV7-3 and J usage is TRBJ1-2; 10 bases map to TRBD1. The CDR3 is 14 residues long. The V gene's germline CDR1 is SGHTA and CDR2 FQGTGA. V shed 7 bases, J shed 2 bases, and the junction held 4 bases outside the gene matches. The CDR3 region is CASIVDRGNYGYTF. The CDR3 bases are TGTGCCAGCATCGTGGACAGGGGGAACTATGGCTACACCTTC.

The chain has TRBV18 and TRBJ2-1, with 10 bases aligning to TRBD2. V trimming: 2 bases; J trimming: 2 bases; junction bases outside the gene matches: 3. CDR1 KGHSH and CDR2 LQKENI come from the germline V gene. The CDR3 contains 16 residues. CDR3 amino acids: CASSPSSGGPYNEQFF. Here the CDR3 DNA reads TGTGCCAGCTCACCATCTAGCGGGGGACCCTACAATGAGCAGTTCTTC. Full variable domain (missing parts from reference TRBV18 and TRBJ2-1): NAGVMQNPRHLVRRRGQEARLRCSPMKGHSHVYWYRQLPEEGLKFMVYLQKENIIDESGMPKERFSAEFPKEGPSILRIQQVVRGDSAAYFCASSPSSGGPYNEQFFGPGTRLTVL.